The entry below gives a single TCR beta chain sequence along with its context. Sequencing used immunoSEQ multiplex PCR; TCRdb keeps in-frame clones, though not all of them. Among some 2.4 million clones, 93% were seen once, and the ten largest hold about 0.38%. In germline, CDR1 is MGHRA, CDR2 YSYEKL. The CDR3 is 15 residues long. V was trimmed by 0 bases and J by 8 bases, leaving 16 bases between them. This sample is part of a study of shared clonotypes between healthy human individuals. Sequencing was carried out using naive CD4+ T cells from PBMCs. Subset: CD45RA+ positively selected. The source is a man between 18 and 35 years old in good health. Some clones in this sample may be carry-over from other donors' samples. V usage is TRBV4-1 and J usage is TRBJ1-2; perhaps TRBD1 as D (5 bases). The CDR3 reads CASSQDAQGRRGYTF. For the CDR3, the DNA is TGCGCCAGCAGCCAAGATGCCCAGGGCCGGAGGGGCTACACCTTC.